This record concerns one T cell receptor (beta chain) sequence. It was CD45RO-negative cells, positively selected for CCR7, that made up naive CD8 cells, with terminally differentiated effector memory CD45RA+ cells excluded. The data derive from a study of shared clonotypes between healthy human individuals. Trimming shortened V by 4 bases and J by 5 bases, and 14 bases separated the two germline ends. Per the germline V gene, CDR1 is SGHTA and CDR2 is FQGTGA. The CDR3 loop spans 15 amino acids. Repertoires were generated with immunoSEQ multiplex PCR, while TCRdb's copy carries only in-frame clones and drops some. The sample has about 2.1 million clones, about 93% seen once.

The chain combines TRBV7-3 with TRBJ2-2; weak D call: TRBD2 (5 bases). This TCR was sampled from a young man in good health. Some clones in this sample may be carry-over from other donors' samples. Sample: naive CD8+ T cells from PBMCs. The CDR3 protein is CASSSSAGRTGELFF. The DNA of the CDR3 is TGTGCCAGCAGCTCCTCGGCGGGTCGAACCGGGGAGCTGTTTTTT.